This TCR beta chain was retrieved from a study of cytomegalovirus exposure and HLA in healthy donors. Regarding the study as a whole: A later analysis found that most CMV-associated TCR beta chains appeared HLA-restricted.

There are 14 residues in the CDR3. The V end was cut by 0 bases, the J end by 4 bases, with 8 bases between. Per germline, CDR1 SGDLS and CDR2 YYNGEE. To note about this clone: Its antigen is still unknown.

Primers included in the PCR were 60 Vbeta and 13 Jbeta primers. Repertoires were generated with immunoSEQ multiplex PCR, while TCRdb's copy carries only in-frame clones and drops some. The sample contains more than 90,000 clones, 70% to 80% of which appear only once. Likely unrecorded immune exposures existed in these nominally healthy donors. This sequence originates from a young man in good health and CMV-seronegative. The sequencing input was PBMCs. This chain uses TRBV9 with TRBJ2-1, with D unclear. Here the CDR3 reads CASSVVYSYNEQFF. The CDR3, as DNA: TGTGCCAGCAGCGTAGTGTACTCGTACAATGAGCAGTTCTTC.